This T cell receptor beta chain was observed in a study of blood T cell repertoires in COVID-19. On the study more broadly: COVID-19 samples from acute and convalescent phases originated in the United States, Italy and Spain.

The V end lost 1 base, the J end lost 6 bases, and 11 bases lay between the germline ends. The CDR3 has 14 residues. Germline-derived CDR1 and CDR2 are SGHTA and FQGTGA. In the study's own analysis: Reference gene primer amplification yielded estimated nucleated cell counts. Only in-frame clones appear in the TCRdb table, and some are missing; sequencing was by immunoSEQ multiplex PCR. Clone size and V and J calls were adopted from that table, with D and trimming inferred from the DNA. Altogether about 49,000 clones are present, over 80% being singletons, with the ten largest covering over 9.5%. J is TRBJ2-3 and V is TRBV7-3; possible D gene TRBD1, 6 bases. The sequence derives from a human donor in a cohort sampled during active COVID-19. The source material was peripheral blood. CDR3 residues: CASSLSGDRDTQYF. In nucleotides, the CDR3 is TGTGCCAGCAGCTTAAGTGGTGACAGGGATACGCAGTATTTT.